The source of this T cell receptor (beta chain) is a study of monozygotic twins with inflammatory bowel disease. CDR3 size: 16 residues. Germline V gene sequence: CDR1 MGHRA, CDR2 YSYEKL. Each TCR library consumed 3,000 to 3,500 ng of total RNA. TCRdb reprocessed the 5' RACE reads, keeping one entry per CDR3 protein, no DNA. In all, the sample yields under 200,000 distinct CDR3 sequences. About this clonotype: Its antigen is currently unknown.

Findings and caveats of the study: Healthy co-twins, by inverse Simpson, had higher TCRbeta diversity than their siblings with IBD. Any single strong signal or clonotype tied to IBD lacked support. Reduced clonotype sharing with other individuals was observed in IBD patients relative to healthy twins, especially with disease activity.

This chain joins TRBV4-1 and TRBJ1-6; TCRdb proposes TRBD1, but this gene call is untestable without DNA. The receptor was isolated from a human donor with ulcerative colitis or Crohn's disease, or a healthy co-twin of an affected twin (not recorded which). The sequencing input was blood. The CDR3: CASSQVSGSYNSPLHF.